This TCR beta chain was recorded in a study of blood T cells in healthy people across ages. The second PCR ran about 6 to 12 cycles with a sample-barcoded 5' primer and J-beta primers. TCRdb fed the 5' RACE reads into MiXCR, producing one record per CDR3 protein. There are 700,000 or so distinct CDR3 sequences in the sample; 22% occur only once, and about 20% lies in the top ten. The germline CDR1 and CDR2 sequences are SGHVS and FNYEAQ. The CDR3 consists of 12 residues. The V gene lost 2 bases and the J gene lost 8 bases, with 7 bases spanning the gap. The authors extracted at least 5 micrograms of total RNA per sample. This clonotype was observed a few times.

The J gene is TRBJ1-3, the V gene TRBV7-6; D is ambiguous. This sequence was found in a man between 65 and 85 years old in good health. What was sequenced was blood. The CDR3 protein is CASSLWRDTIYF. In DNA, the CDR3 is TGTGCCAGCAGCTTATGGCGCGACACCATATATTTT.